One and the same sample provided the 27 T cell receptor beta chains below, sequenced in a study of T cell responses to AZD1222 COVID-19 vaccine. The assay was immunoSEQ multiplex PCR, and TCRdb's table has in-frame clones only and misses some. The data show about 200,000 clones, approximately 93% seen once. The source material was peripheral blood, sampled 28 days after the second AZD1222 dose. These receptors came from an adult who received the AZD1222 COVID-19 vaccine.

This chain links TRBV10-3 with TRBJ1-5; D unclear. The CDR3 consists of 12 residues. The germline gives CDR1 ENHRY, CDR2 SYGVKD. Trimming left V 4 bases short and J 4 bases short, with 5 bases between. Here the CDR3 reads CAISGGNQPQHF. The CDR3 DNA sequence: TGTGCCATCAGTGGGGGTAATCAGCCCCAGCATTTT.

The sample holds a few counts of this clone. The rearrangement uses TRBV5-6 and TRBJ2-7, with 9 bases fitting TRBD2. With V trimmed by 0 bases and J by 0 bases, 1 base remained unmatched. This CDR3 comprises 15 residues. Germline CDR1 is SGHDT and CDR2 is YYEEEE. In DNA form, the CDR3 reads TGTGCCAGCAGCTTGGTTAGCGGGAGCTCCTACGAGCAGTACTTC. Its protein is CASSLVSGSSYEQYF. The complete variable domain, with remaining parts taken from reference TRBV5-6 and TRBJ2-7, reads DAGVTQSPTHLIKTRGQQVTLRCSPKSGHDTVSWYQQALGQGPQFIFQYYEEEERQRGNFPDRFSGHQFPNYSSELNVNALLLGDSALYLCASSLVSGSSYEQYFGPGTRLTVT.

This clone has just one count. The chain combines TRBV29-1 with TRBJ2-7; 8 nucleotides match TRBD2. CDR3 size: 16 residues. Germline V gene sequence: CDR1 SQVTM, CDR2 ANQGSEA. Unmatched junction bases numbered 11, after V lost 4 bases and J lost 0 bases. CDR3 sequence reads: CSVVGSGAISSYEQYF. The CDR3, as DNA: TGCAGCGTTGTTGGTAGCGGGGCCATCAGCTCCTACGAGCAGTACTTC.

This clone was seen only once. This chain joins TRBV19 and TRBJ2-5, with TRBD1 matching 8 bases. Germline V gene sequence: CDR1 LNHDA, CDR2 SQIVND (reference sequence). The CDR3 has 14 amino acids. Trimming cost V 7 bases and J 9 bases; bases outside gene matches: 13. The CDR3 loop is CASTPGQAQEAQYF. The CDR3 nucleotides are TGTGCCAGTACCCCGGGACAGGCGCAGGAGGCCCAGTACTTC.

The genes are TRBV6-2 or TRBV6-3 and TRBJ1-1; D might be TRBD1 (5 bases). Germline CDR1 reads MNHEY; CDR2 reads SVGEGT. With 0 bases removed from V and 0 bases from J, the gap between germline ends came to 8 bases. There are 15 residues in the CDR3. CDR3 sequence (DNA): TGTGCCAGCAGTTACTCGACAGCGTTGAACACTGAAGCTTTCTTT. Translating gives CASSYSTALNTEAFF.

This chain's CDR3 is CASSSSSGIKPGELFF. In DNA, the CDR3 is TGTGCCAGCAGCTCCAGTAGCGGGATAAAACCCGGGGAGCTGTTTTTT. The chain has TRBV9 and TRBJ2-2, with 8 bases matching TRBD2. The V segment lost 4 bases and the J segment 6 bases; nucleotides outside the gene matches: 11. CDR1 and CDR2 (germline): SGDLS, YYNGEE. The CDR3 contains 16 residues. The entire variable domain, with the rest obtained from reference TRBV9 and TRBJ2-2, is as follows: DSGVTQTPKHLITATGQRVTLRCSPRSGDLSVYWYQQSLDQGLQFLIQYYNGEERAKGNILERFSAQQFPDLHSELNLSSLELGDSALYFCASSSSSGIKPGELFFGEGSRLTVL.

This rearrangement joins TRBV29-1 to TRBJ2-3; D unresolved. V was shortened by 5 bases and J by 2 bases, with 5 bases between the two germline ends. This CDR3 is built from 11 residues. CDR1 is SQVTM, CDR2 ANQGSEA, per germline. CDR3 coding DNA: TGCAGCGTTCAACCCACAGATACGCAGTATTTT. Translating it yields CSVQPTDTQYF.

This chain connects TRBV24-1 to TRBJ1-5, with 10 bases that match TRBD1. CDR1 and CDR2 (germline): KGHDR, SFDVKD. This CDR3 spans 15 amino acids. V shed 11 bases and J 2 bases; nucleotides not matched to a gene: 8. Here the CDR3 DNA reads TGTGCCATCTCCTCCGGGACAGGGGGCAATCAGCCCCAGCATTTT. It encodes CAISSGTGGNQPQHF.

The rearrangement uses TRBV5-8 and TRBJ1-2; D may be TRBD1 (5 bases). CDR1 SGHTS and CDR2 YDEGEE come from the germline V gene. V was cut by 4 bases and J by 7 bases, with 11 bases left in between. The CDR3 totals 12 residues. This chain's CDR3 is CASSQPGRGYTF. The CDR3 coding sequence is TGTGCCAGCAGCCAACCGGGGCGTGGCTACACCTTC.

The chain employs TRBV11-2 and TRBJ2-1, with a tentative D call TRBD1 (6 bases). CDR1 is SGHAT and CDR2 is FQNNGV in the germline V gene. This CDR3 contains 12 residues. The V end lost 5 bases, the J end lost 8 bases, and 10 bases lay between the germline ends. CDR3: CASSPQGDEQFF. As DNA, the CDR3 is TGTGCCAGCAGCCCACAGGGCGATGAGCAGTTCTTC.

V and J are TRBV29-1 and TRBJ2-7; D is possibly TRBD1 (5 bases). The CDR3 has 14 amino acids. CDR1 SQVTM and CDR2 ANQGSEA come from the germline V gene. The ends were cut back, 7 bases at V and 3 bases at J, with 19 bases in the middle. This CDR3 reads CSATFGAGRYEQYF. CDR3 nucleotide sequence: TGCAGCGCCACATTTGGGGCAGGCCGCTACGAGCAGTACTTC.

This clone has just one count. The rearrangement joins TRBV30 to TRBJ2-3; no clear D gene. CDR1 is GTSNPN, CDR2 SVGIG, per germline (reference sequence). Trimming took off 5 bases at V and 1 base at J, with 7 bases between the two ends. The CDR3 covers 12 residues. The chain's CDR3 is CAWDLRTDTQYF. The CDR3 DNA reads TGTGCCTGGGACCTGCGCACAGATACGCAGTATTTT.

The V gene is TRBV28, the J gene TRBJ2-5; D might be TRBD2 (5 bases). CDR1 and CDR2 (germline): MDHEN, SYDVKM. The CDR3 covers 11 residues. Trimming left V 2 bases short and J 7 bases short, with 5 bases between. The CDR3 bases are TGTGCCAGCAGTTTACGGGGGACCCAGTACTTC. It yields the protein CASSLRGTQYF. The variable domain in full, completed from reference TRBV28 and TRBJ2-5, reads DVKVTQSSRYLVKRTGEKVFLECVQDMDHENMFWYRQDPGLGLRLIYFSYDVKMKEKGDIPEGYSVSREKKERFSLILESASTNQTSMYLCASSLRGTQYFGPGTRLLVL.

V gene TRBV28 combines with J gene TRBJ1-2; D is perhaps TRBD1 (6 bases). The CDR3 runs 15 residues. V lost 4 bases to trimming and J lost 4 bases, with 16 bases between them. Per the germline V gene, CDR1 is MDHEN and CDR2 is SYDVKM. The CDR3 spells CASSSQAGARYGYTF. The CDR3, as DNA: TGTGCCAGCAGTTCACAGGCAGGGGCACGCTATGGCTACACCTTC.

The J gene is TRBJ1-5, the V gene TRBV10-3, with D possibly TRBD1 on 6 matching bases. With 6 bases removed from V and 1 base from J, the gap between germline ends came to 13 bases. CDR3 length equals 15 residues. Germline V gene lookup returns CDR1 ENHRY and CDR2 SYGVKD. CDR3 sequence (DNA): TGTGCCATCAGACCGGCAGGGGAAAGCAATCAGCCCCAGCATTTT. Protein sequence: CAIRPAGESNQPQHF.

The rearrangement links TRBV4-2 to TRBJ2-1; no reliable D call. V lost 0 bases, J lost 4 bases, and 10 bases lay in between. Germline CDR1 reads LGHNA; CDR2 reads YNFKEQ. The CDR3 has 15 residues. The CDR3 protein is CASSQDTGSYNEQFF. As DNA, the CDR3 is TGTGCCAGCAGCCAAGATACGGGCTCTTACAATGAGCAGTTCTTC.

This clone came up a few times. The chain is built from TRBV24-1 and TRBJ2-1; D is undetermined. Trimming stripped 4 bases from V and 10 bases from J, with 10 bases between. Germline CDR1 is KGHDR and CDR2 is SFDVKD. The CDR3 is 12 amino acids. The CDR3 sequence is CATSDRHFEQFF. Written as DNA, the CDR3 is TGTGCCACCAGTGACCGGCACTTCGAGCAGTTCTTC.

The V call is TRBV28, the J call TRBJ1-2, with D perhaps matching TRBD1 (6 bases). The CDR3 sequence is 14 residues long. Germline CDR1 reads MDHEN; CDR2 reads SYDVKM. The V end lost 3 bases, the J end lost 4 bases, and 12 bases lay between the germline ends. The DNA for the CDR3 is TGTGCCAGCAGTTTTCGAGGGACATTCTATGGCTACACCTTC. Protein product: CASSFRGTFYGYTF.

The CDR3 loop reads CAWSGANTEAFF. CDR3 DNA: TGTGCCTGGAGCGGCGCGAACACTGAAGCTTTCTTT. This chain links TRBV30 with TRBJ1-1; unclear D gene. The V gene's germline CDR1 is GTSNPN and CDR2 SVGIG (reference sequence). The CDR3 sequence is 12 residues long. Trimming cost V 3 bases and J 1 base, with 6 bases left between them. Complete variable domain (other parts from reference TRBV30 and TRBJ1-1): SQTIHQWPATLVQPVGSPLSLECTVEGTSNPNLYWYRQAAGRGLQLLFYSVGIGQISSEVPQNLSASRPQDRQFILSSKKLLLSDSGFYLCAWSGANTEAFFGQGTRLTVV.

The gene calls are TRBV6-2 or TRBV6-3 and TRBJ2-7; 11 bases are a match to TRBD2. CDR3 length: 15 residues. Germline V gives CDR1 MNHEY, CDR2 SVGEGT. Germline trimming cut 5 bases from V and 1 base from J; bases unmatched to any gene: 4. The CDR3 spells CASSARTSGSYEQYF. The CDR3 region has the DNA TGTGCCAGCAGTGCCCGGACTAGCGGGTCCTACGAGCAGTACTTC.

The J gene is TRBJ1-4, the V gene TRBV19; no definite D call. V was trimmed by 2 bases and J by 2 bases, leaving 9 bases between them. This CDR3 contains 15 residues. Germline V gives CDR1 LNHDA, CDR2 SQIVND (reference sequence). The CDR3 reads CASSIIGSTNEKLFF. As DNA, the CDR3 is TGTGCCAGTAGTATAATCGGATCTACTAATGAAAAACTGTTTTTT.

V and J are TRBV6-5 and TRBJ1-1; D ambiguous. The CDR3 contains 14 residues. Germline CDR1 is MNHEY and CDR2 is SVGAGI. Trimming removed 10 bases from V and 3 bases from J, with 18 bases in between. CDR3 loop: CAIQDGYPYTEAFF. CDR3 sequence (DNA): TGTGCCATCCAGGACGGGTACCCTTACACTGAAGCTTTCTTT.

The V call is TRBV3-1 (or the pseudogene TRBV3-2), the J call TRBJ2-2; D gene ambiguous. The CDR3 is made up of 12 amino acids. The germline V gene encodes CDR1 LGHDT and CDR2 YNNKEL (reference sequence). Trimming removed 7 bases from V and 5 bases from J, with 8 bases in between. Here the CDR3 reads CASIGWTGELFF. The CDR3 region has the DNA TGTGCCAGCATCGGATGGACCGGGGAGCTGTTTTTT.

This clone was observed a few times. The V and J genes are TRBV10-3 and TRBJ1-2; no reliable D call. Germline assignment: CDR1 ENHRY and CDR2 SYGVKD. Trimming took 2 bases from V and 3 from J, leaving 10 bases between them. The CDR3 spans 14 residues. The CDR3 sequence: CAISEGGADYGYTF. The CDR3 nucleotides read TGTGCCATCAGTGAGGGAGGCGCAGACTATGGCTACACCTTC.

The chain uses TRBV28 and TRBJ1-2; D unresolved. Germline CDR1 and CDR2: MDHEN and SYDVKM. The V and J ends lost 5 bases and 5 bases respectively, with 9 bases between them. The CDR3 sequence is 12 residues long. The CDR3 loop reads CASSTYRYGYTF. The CDR3 DNA reads TGTGCCAGCAGTACCTACCGGTATGGCTACACCTTC.

The V and J genes are TRBV7-2 and TRBJ1-5; 7 bases line up with TRBD1. This CDR3 spans 16 amino acids. The trim removed 5 bases at V and 3 bases at J, leaving 10 bases unmatched. Germline CDR1 and CDR2: SGHTA and FQGNSA. CDR3 amino acids: CASSVQSGTVNQPQHF. The CDR3 DNA follows: TGTGCCAGCAGCGTCCAGAGCGGGACAGTCAATCAGCCCCAGCATTTT.

This clone was seen a few times. The chain links TRBV20-1 to TRBJ2-7; D ambiguous. From germline, CDR1 is DFQATT and CDR2 SNEGSKA (reference sequence). The V gene lost 5 bases and the J gene lost 5 bases, with 7 bases spanning the gap. The CDR3 is made up of 10 amino acids. The CDR3 sequence: CSAGSNEQYF. CDR3 DNA sequence: TGCAGTGCTGGATCCAACGAGCAGTACTTC.